This TCR beta chain emerged from a study of blood T cell repertoires in COVID-19. Study-level background: T cells, B-cell-depleted T cells, or PBMCs provided the cDNA or gDNA that served as material.

How the authors handled the data: Reference gene primers were amplified, and this amplification served to estimate nucleated cell counts. TCRdb keeps only in-frame clones here, not all; method: immunoSEQ multiplex PCR. D and trimming were read from the DNA, whereas the V and J calls and clone size are those reported in that table. The sample includes under 550,000 clones, around nine tenths of them seen just once. This clone appeared a single time. The CDR3 has 13 residues. Germline V lookup: CDR1 KGHSH, CDR2 LQKENI. Trimming stripped 0 bases from V and 4 bases from J, with 5 bases between. A Seattle source enrolled patients during active infection and followed them longitudinally.

The sequence was obtained from a man younger than 35 with COVID-19, enrolled during active disease. Sequencing used peripheral blood. The gene calls are TRBV18 and TRBJ2-3, with no clear D. The chain's CDR3 is CASSPPSSDTQYF. CDR3 coding DNA: TGTGCCAGCTCACCACCTAGCTCAGATACGCAGTATTTT.